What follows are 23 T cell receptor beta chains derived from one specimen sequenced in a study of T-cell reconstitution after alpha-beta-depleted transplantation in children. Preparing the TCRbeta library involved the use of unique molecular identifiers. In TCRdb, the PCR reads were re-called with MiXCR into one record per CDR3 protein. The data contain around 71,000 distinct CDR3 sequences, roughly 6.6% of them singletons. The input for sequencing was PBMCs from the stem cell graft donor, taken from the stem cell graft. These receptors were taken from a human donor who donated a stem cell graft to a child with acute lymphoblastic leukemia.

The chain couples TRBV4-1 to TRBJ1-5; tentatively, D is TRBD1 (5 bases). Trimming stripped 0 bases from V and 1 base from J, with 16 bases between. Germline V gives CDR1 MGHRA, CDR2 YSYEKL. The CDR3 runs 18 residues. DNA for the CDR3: TGCGCCAGCAGCCAAGAGGGAGGAGGGGCAGAAAGCAATCAGCCCCAGCATTTT. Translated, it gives CASSQEGGGAESNQPQHF.

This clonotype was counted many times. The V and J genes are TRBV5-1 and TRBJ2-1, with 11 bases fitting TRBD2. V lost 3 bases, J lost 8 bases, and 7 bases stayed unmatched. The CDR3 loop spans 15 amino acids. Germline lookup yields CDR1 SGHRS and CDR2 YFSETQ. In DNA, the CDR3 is TGCGCCAGCAGCTCTTCTAGCGGGAGGCCAGATGAGCAGTTCTTC. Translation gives CASSSSSGRPDEQFF. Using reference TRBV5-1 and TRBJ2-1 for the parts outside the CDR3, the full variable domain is KAGVTQTPRYLIKTRGQQVTLSCSPISGHRSVSWYQQTPGQGLQFLFEYFSETQRNKGNFPGRFSGRQFSNSRSEMNVSTLELGDSALYLCASSSSSGRPDEQFFGPGTRLTVL.

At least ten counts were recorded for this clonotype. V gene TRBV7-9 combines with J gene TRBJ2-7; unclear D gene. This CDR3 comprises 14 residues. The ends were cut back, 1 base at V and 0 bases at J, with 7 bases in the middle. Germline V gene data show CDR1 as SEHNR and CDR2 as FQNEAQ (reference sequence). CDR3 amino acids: CASSLGSISYEQYF. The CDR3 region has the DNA TGTGCCAGCAGCTTAGGATCTATCTCCTACGAGCAGTACTTC.

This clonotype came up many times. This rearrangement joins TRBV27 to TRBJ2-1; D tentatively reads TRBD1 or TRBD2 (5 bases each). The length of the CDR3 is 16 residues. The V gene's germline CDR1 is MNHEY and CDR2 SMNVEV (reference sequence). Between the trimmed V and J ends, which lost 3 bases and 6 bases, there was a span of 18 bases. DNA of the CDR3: TGTGCCAGCAGTTTCGGGGCGACGGGAATTGTCAATGAGCAGTTCTTC. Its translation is CASSFGATGIVNEQFF.

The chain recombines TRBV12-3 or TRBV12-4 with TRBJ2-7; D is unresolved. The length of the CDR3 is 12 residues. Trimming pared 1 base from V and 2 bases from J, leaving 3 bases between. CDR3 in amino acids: CASSLGTYEQYF. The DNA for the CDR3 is TGTGCCAGCAGTTTAGGTACCTACGAGCAGTACTTC.

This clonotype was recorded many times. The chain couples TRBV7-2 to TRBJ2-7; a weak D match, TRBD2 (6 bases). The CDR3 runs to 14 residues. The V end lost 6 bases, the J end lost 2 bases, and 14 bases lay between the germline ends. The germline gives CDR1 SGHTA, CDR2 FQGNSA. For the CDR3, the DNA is TGTGCCAGCAGGTACGGGGGTGCCGCCTACGAGCAGTACTTC. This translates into CASRYGGAAYEQYF.

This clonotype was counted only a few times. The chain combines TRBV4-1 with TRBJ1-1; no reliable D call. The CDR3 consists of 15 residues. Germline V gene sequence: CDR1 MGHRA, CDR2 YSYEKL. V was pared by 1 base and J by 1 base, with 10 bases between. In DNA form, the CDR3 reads TGCGCCAGCAGCCAAGTGGGGATCGGGAACACTGAAGCTTTCTTT. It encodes CASSQVGIGNTEAFF.

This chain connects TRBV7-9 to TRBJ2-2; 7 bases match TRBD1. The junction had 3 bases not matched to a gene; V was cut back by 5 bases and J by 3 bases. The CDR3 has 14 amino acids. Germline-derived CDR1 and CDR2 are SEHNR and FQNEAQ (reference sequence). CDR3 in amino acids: CASSPQGYTGELFF. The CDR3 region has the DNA TGTGCCAGCAGCCCACAGGGGTACACCGGGGAGCTGTTTTTT.

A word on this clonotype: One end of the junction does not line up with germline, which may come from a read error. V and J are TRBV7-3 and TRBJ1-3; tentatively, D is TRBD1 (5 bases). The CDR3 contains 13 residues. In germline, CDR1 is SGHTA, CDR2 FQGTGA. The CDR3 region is CASSSVSGHTLYF. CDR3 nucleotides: TGTGCCAGCAGCTCGGTCTCTGGACACACCCTATATTTT.

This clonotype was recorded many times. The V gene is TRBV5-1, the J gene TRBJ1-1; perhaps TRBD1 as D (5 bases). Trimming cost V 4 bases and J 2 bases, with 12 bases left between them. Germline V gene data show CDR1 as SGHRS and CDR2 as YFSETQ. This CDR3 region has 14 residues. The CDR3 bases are TGCGCCAGCAGCCGGGGCAGTCCCAACACTGAAGCTTTCTTT. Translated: CASSRGSPNTEAFF.

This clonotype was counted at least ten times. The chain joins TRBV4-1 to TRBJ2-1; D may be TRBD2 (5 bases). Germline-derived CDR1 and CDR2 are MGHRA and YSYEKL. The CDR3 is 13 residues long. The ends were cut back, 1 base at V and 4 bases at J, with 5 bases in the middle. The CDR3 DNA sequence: TGCGCCAGCAGCCAAGGGGAGTACAATGAGCAGTTCTTC. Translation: CASSQGEYNEQFF.

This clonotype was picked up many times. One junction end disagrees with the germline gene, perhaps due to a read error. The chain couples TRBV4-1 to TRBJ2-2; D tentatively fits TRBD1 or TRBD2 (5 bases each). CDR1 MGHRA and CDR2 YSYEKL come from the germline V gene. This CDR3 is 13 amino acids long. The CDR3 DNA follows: TGCGCCAGCAGCGGAACCGGAGTGGGGGATCTGTTTTTT. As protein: CASSGTGVGDLFF.

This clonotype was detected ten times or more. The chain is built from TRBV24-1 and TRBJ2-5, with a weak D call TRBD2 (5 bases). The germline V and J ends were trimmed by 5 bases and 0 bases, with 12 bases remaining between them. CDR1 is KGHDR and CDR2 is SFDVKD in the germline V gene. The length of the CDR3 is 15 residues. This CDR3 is CATSGSSGYQETQYF. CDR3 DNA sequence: TGTGCCACCAGTGGGAGTTCGGGGTACCAAGAGACCCAGTACTTC.

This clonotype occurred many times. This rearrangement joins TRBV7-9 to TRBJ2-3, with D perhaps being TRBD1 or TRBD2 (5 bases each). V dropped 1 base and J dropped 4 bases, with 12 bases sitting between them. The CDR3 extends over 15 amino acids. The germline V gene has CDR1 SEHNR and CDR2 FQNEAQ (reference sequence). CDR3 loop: CASSLVGAPPDTQYF. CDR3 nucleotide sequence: TGTGCCAGCAGCTTAGTCGGGGCGCCCCCAGATACGCAGTATTTT.

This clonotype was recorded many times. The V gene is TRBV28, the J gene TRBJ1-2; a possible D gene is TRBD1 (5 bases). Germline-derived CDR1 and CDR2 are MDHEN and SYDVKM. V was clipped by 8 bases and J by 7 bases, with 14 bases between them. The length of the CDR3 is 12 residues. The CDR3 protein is CASSLGRGGYTF. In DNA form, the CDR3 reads TGTGCCAGCTCCCTCGGGAGGGGTGGCTACACCTTC.

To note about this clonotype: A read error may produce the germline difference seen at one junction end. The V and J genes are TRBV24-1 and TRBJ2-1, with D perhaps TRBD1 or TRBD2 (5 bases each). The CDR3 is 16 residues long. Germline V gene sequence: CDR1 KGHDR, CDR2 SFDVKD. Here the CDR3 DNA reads TGTGCCACCAGTGACCCGGGACGGAATGCTCACAATGAGCAGTTTTTC. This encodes CATSDPGRNAHNEQFF.

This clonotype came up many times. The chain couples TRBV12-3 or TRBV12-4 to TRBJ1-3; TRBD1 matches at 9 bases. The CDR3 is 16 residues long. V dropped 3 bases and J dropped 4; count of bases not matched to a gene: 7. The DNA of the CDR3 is TGTGCCAGCAGTTTGGGGACAGGGCGTCGAGGAAACACCATATATTTT. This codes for CASSLGTGRRGNTIYF.

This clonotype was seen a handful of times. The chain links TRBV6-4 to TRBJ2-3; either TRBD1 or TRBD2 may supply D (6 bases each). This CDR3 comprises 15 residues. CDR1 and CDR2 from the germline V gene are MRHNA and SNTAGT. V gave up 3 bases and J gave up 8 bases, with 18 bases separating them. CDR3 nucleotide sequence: TGTGCCAGCAGTGAGGTGACGGGGGCCAGCGGTACGCAGTATTTT. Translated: CASSEVTGASGTQYF.

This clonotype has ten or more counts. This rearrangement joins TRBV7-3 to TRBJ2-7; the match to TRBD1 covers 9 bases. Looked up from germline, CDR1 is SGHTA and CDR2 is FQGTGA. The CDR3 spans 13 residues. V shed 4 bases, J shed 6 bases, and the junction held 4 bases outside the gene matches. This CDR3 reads CASSSGTGFEQYF. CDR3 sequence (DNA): TGTGCCAGCAGCTCCGGGACAGGGTTCGAGCAGTACTTC.

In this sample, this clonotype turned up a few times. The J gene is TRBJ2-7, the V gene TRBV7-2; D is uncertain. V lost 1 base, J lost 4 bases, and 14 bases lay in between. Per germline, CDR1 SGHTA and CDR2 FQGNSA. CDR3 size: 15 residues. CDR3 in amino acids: CASSLGDSHNYEQYF. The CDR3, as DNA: TGTGCCAGCAGCTTAGGTGACTCCCACAATTACGAGCAGTACTTC.

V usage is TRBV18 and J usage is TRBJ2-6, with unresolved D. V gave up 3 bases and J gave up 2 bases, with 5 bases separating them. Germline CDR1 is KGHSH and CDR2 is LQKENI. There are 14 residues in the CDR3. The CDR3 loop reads CASSPPPGANVLTF. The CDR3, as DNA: TGTGCCAGCTCACCTCCCCCTGGGGCCAACGTCCTGACTTTC.

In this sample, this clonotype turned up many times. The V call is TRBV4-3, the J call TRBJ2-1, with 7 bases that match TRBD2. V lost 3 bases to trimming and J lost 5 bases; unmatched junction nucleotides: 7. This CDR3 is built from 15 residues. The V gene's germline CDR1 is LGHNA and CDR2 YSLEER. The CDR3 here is CASSHTGRGDNEQFF. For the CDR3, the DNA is TGCGCCAGCAGCCACACCGGCCGGGGGGACAATGAGCAGTTCTTC.

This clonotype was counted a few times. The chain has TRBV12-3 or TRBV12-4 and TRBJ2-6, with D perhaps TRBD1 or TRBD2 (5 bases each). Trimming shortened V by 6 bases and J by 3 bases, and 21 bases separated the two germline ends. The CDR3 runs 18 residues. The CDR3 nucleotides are TGTGCCAGCAGGAAACCGGGGCTCCTTTCGAGTGGGGCCAACGTCCTGACTTTC. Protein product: CASRKPGLLSSGANVLTF.